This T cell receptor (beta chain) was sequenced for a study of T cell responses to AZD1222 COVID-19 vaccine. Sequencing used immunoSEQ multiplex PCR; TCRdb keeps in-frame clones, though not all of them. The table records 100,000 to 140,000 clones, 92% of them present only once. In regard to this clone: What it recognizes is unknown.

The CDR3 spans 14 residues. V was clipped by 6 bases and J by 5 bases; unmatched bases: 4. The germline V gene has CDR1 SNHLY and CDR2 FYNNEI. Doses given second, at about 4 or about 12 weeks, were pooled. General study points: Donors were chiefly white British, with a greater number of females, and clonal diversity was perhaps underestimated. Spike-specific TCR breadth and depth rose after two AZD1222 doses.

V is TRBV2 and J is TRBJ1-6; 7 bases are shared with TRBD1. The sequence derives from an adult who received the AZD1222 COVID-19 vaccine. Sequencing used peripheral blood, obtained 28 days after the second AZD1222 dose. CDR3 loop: CASRMGTDNSPLHF. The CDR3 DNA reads TGTGCCAGCAGGATGGGGACAGATAATTCACCCCTCCACTTT.